The 19 T cell receptor beta chains below were found in one sample sequenced in a study of T-cell memory formation after mild COVID-19. TCRdb ran MiXCR on the 5' RACE reads and lists one entry per CDR3 protein. There are hundreds of thousands of distinct CDR3 sequences in the sample; roughly a fifth occur only once, and about 8.2% lies in the top ten. The specimen was PBMCs or a T cell subset sorted from them (not recorded which). These receptor sequences come from an adult woman who had mild COVID-19 (a few samples of this study predate the infection). Cell type and time point are not known.

This clonotype was picked up a small number of times. The rearrangement joins TRBV7-9 to TRBJ2-3; no firm D call. V was trimmed by 5 bases and J by 4 bases, leaving 16 bases between them. The germline V gene has CDR1 SEHNR and CDR2 FQNEAQ (reference sequence). This CDR3 is built from 15 residues. Here the CDR3 DNA reads TGTGCCAGCAGCCCCACACCGACCCCGGCAGATACGCAGTATTTT. This sequence encodes CASSPTPTPADTQYF.

The rearrangement links TRBV5-1 to TRBJ2-7; D gene ambiguous. The CDR3 consists of 14 residues. The V and J ends lost 0 bases and 0 bases respectively, with 7 bases between them. CDR1 is SGHRS, CDR2 YFSETQ, per germline. The CDR3 loop is CASSLDQFSYEQYF. CDR3 bases: TGCGCCAGCAGCTTGGATCAGTTCTCCTACGAGCAGTACTTC.

The table lists this clonotype with a few counts. V is TRBV20-1 and J is TRBJ1-2, with D perhaps matching TRBD1 (6 bases). Per the germline V gene, CDR1 is DFQATT and CDR2 is SNEGSKA (reference sequence). The CDR3 is 15 amino acids. The CDR3 region has the DNA TGCAGCCGTACAACCCCGGACAGAGCTAACTATGGCTACACCTTC. This encodes CSRTTPDRANYGYTF.

This chain links TRBV29-1 with TRBJ2-7; weak D call: TRBD2 (6 bases). CDR1 is SQVTM, CDR2 ANQGSEA, per germline. This CDR3 spans 13 amino acids. Between the trimmed V and J ends, which lost 3 bases and 2 bases, there was a span of 11 bases. The CDR3 bases are TGCAGCGTTGATAGCGGCAACCCCTACGAGCAGTACTTC. This sequence encodes CSVDSGNPYEQYF.

V is TRBV12-3 or TRBV12-4 and J is TRBJ1-2; maybe TRBD1 (5 bases). The CDR3 extends over 13 amino acids. V was shortened by 6 bases and J by 2 bases, with 10 bases between the two germline ends. CDR3 loop: CASREAGNYGYTF. The CDR3 coding sequence is TGTGCCAGCAGAGAAGCAGGGAACTATGGCTACACCTTC.

This chain links TRBV9 with TRBJ2-1; 8 bases match TRBD1. Germline CDR1 SGDLS, CDR2 YYNGEE. The CDR3 contains 13 residues. Trimming at V came to 2 bases and at J to 5 bases, leaving 0 bases not matched to a gene. The CDR3 reads CASSVDRDNEQFF. As DNA, the CDR3 is TGTGCCAGCAGCGTGGACAGGGACAATGAGCAGTTCTTC.

The chain joins TRBV12-3 or TRBV12-4 to TRBJ2-7; TRBD1 matches at 9 bases. The junction had 8 bases not matched to a gene; V was cut back by 6 bases and J by 5 bases. The CDR3 extends over 14 amino acids. The CDR3 nucleotides are TGTGCCAGCAGGTGGGGGACAGGGCGACACGAGCAGTACTTC. This codes for CASRWGTGRHEQYF.

V gene TRBV5-1 combines with J gene TRBJ2-1; no firm D call. Between the trimmed V and J ends, which lost 1 base and 6 bases, there was a span of 5 bases. This CDR3 is built from 12 residues. The germline V gene encodes CDR1 SGHRS and CDR2 YFSETQ. Written as DNA, the CDR3 is TGCGCCAGCAGCTTGAGTACCAATGAGCAGTTCTTC. Protein: CASSLSTNEQFF.

The chain employs TRBV6-2 or TRBV6-3 and TRBJ2-5, with a tentative D call TRBD1 (5 bases). This CDR3 spans 11 amino acids. Trimming removed 8 bases from V and 7 bases from J, with 11 bases in between. Per the germline V gene, CDR1 is MNHEY and CDR2 is SVGEGT. The CDR3 DNA sequence: TGTGCCAGCGGGGCCCAGGGGACCCAGTACTTC. Its protein is CASGAQGTQYF.

V gene TRBV7-8 combines with J gene TRBJ1-3; TRBD1 is a possible D gene (5 bases). V lost 2 bases and J lost 5, with 10 bases in between. CDR3 length equals 14 residues. The germline CDR1 and CDR2 sequences are SGHVS and FQNEAQ. The CDR3 loop reads CASSLNQGRNTIYF. CDR3 DNA: TGTGCCAGCAGCTTAAACCAGGGCCGAAACACCATATATTTT.

The chain links TRBV6-5 to TRBJ1-2, with D possibly TRBD1 on 5 matching bases. Germline V gene sequence: CDR1 MNHEY, CDR2 SVGAGI. The CDR3 extends over 15 amino acids. V was shortened by 2 bases and J by 2 bases, with 12 bases between the two germline ends. The CDR3 DNA is TGTGCCAGCAGTTACCGAACCGGGGGAAACTATGGCTACACCTTC. Amino acids: CASSYRTGGNYGYTF.

The table lists this clonotype with many counts. This rearrangement joins TRBV6-2 or TRBV6-3 to TRBJ2-2; weak D call: TRBD2 (6 bases). CDR1 is MNHEY, CDR2 SVGEGT, per germline. V was shortened by 7 bases and J by 1 base, with 13 bases between the two germline ends. CDR3 size: 15 residues. In nucleotides, the CDR3 is TGTGCCAGCATCACGGCGGGGAGGAACACCGGGGAGCTGTTTTTT. It yields the protein CASITAGRNTGELFF.

The V call is TRBV23-1, the J call TRBJ2-5, with 10 positions matching TRBD1. TRBV23-1 qualifies as an ORF whose function is uncertain. V lost 6 bases, J lost 1 base, and 5 bases stayed unmatched. The CDR3 spans 15 residues. In DNA form, the CDR3 reads TGCGCCAGCAGCAAGGGACAGGGGACCCAAGAGACCCAGTACTTC. This gives the protein CASSKGQGTQETQYF.

DNA of the CDR3: TGTGCCAGCAGCTTATCCCGGGTTAGCGCCTCGGACTACACCTTC. Protein product: CASSLSRVSASDYTF. The V gene is TRBV7-8, the J gene TRBJ1-2; no reliable D call. Between the trimmed V and J ends, which lost 2 bases and 10 bases, there was a span of 20 bases. The germline V gene has CDR1 SGHVS and CDR2 FQNEAQ. This CDR3 has 15 amino acids.

This clonotype was seen only a few times. This chain uses TRBV7-2 with TRBJ2-3, with 10 bases that match TRBD1. The CDR3 covers 16 residues. Germline assignment: CDR1 SGHTA and CDR2 FQGNSA. The V and J ends lost 1 base and 3 bases, in that order; junction bases with no gene match: 4. CDR3 residues: CASSLVGQGFTDTQYF. CDR3 in DNA: TGTGCCAGCAGCTTAGTGGGACAGGGGTTTACAGATACGCAGTATTTT.

J is TRBJ2-2 and V is TRBV5-1; 8 positions match TRBD2. The CDR3 covers 13 residues. Germline lookup yields CDR1 SGHRS and CDR2 YFSETQ. V shed 8 bases and J 4 bases; nucleotides not matched to a gene: 4. This CDR3 reads CASYSGVTGELFF. The CDR3 DNA is TGCGCCAGTTATAGCGGGGTCACCGGGGAGCTGTTTTTT.

With regard to this clonotype: A much bigger clone sits one base away, suggesting this may be a read error. The rearrangement links TRBV7-2 to TRBJ2-2; TRBD2 is a possible D gene (5 bases). The CDR3 runs to 14 residues. CDR1 SGHTA and CDR2 FQGNSA come from the germline V gene. Written as DNA, the CDR3 is TGTGCCAGCAGCTTAGTGAGGGAGACCGGGGAGCTGATTTTT. Amino acid sequence: CASSLVRETGELIF.

The CDR3 is CASSLQGIGDGYTF. The CDR3 DNA sequence: TGTGCCAGCAGCTTGCAGGGAATAGGGGATGGCTACACCTTC. The chain combines TRBV7-9 with TRBJ1-2; D may be TRBD1 (5 bases). The germline gives CDR1 SEHNR, CDR2 FQNEAQ (reference sequence). V was clipped by 3 bases and J by 6 bases, with 14 bases between them. The CDR3 contains 14 residues.

Only a few counts were recorded for this clonotype. The chain employs TRBV7-9 and TRBJ2-5; TRBD2 matches at 10 bases. Germline V gene sequence: CDR1 SEHNR, CDR2 FQNEAQ (reference sequence). The CDR3 totals 15 residues. V trimming: 6 bases; J trimming: 2 bases; junction bases outside the gene matches: 6. The CDR3 loop reads CASRPLAGIQETQYF. The CDR3 DNA is TGTGCCAGCAGACCACTAGCGGGGATACAAGAGACCCAGTACTTC.